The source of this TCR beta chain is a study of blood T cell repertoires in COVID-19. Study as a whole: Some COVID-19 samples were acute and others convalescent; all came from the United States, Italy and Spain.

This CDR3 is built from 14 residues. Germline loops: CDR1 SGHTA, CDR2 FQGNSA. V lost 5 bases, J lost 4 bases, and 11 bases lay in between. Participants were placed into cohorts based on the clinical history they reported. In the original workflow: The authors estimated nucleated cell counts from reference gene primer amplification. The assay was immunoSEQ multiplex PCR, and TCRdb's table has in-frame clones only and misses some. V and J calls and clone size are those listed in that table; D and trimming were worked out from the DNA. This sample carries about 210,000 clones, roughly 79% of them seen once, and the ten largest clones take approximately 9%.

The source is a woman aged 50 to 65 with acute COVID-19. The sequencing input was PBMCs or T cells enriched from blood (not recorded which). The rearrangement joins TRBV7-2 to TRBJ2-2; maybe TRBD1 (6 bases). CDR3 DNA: TGTGCCAGCAGCCCACGGACAGCCACCGGGGAGCTGTTTTTT. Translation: CASSPRTATGELFF.